The 6 T cell receptor beta chains listed next were all sequenced from one sample in a study of T-cell reconstitution after alpha-beta-depleted transplantation in children. This sample's TCRbeta library carried unique molecular identifier barcodes. TCRdb processed the PCR reads anew with MiXCR; each CDR3 protein has one entry. This sample yields 60,000 or so distinct CDR3 sequences, of which approximately 43% are seen a single time; 95% to 98% belongs to the top ten. The sequences come from PBMCs, mostly from graft donor cells, collected 360 days after TCRalphabeta/CD19-depleted stem cell transplant. All receptors come from a male patient between 5 and 17 years old who had a stem cell transplant for acute lymphoblastic leukemia, so the T cells may come from the graft donor.

This clonotype was counted a few times. The chain is built from TRBV5-6 and TRBJ2-7, with 7 positions matching TRBD2. J gave up 2 bases and V 4 bases, and 6 bases lay outside the gene matches. Germline CDR1 reads SGHDT; CDR2 reads YYEEEE. The CDR3 has 14 amino acids. CDR3 sequence reads: CASSRTSAAYEQYF. Here the CDR3 DNA reads TGTGCCAGCAGCAGAACTAGCGCTGCCTACGAGCAGTACTTC. The full variable domain, rest sourced from reference TRBV5-6 and TRBJ2-7, is DAGVTQSPTHLIKTRGQQVTLRCSPKSGHDTVSWYQQALGQGPQFIFQYYEEEERQRGNFPDRFSGHQFPNYSSELNVNALLLGDSALYLCASSRTSAAYEQYFGPGTRLTVT.

The gene calls are TRBV7-9 and TRBJ2-7; TRBD1 aligns across 8 bases. Germline-derived CDR1 and CDR2 are SEHNR and FQNEAQ (reference sequence). The CDR3 contains 15 residues. The ends lost 1 base at V and 7 bases at J; junction bases unmatched: 9. In nucleotides, the CDR3 is TGTGCCAGCAGCTTAGTTGGGGACAGGTTCTCTGAGCAGTACTTC. Amino acid sequence: CASSLVGDRFSEQYF.

The chain joins TRBV12-3 or TRBV12-4 to TRBJ1-5, with TRBD1 matching 9 bases. The CDR3 has 16 amino acids. V shed 5 bases, J shed 4 bases, and the junction held 9 bases outside the gene matches. CDR3 sequence reads: CASSLTPGQGNQPQHF. In nucleotides, the CDR3 is TGTGCCAGCAGTCTAACCCCGGGACAGGGTAATCAGCCCCAGCATTTT.

The rearrangement uses TRBV7-6 and TRBJ2-7, with TRBD1 as a possible D gene (5 bases). The CDR3 consists of 15 residues. Trimming removed 5 bases from V and 3 bases from J, with 17 bases in between. Germline values: CDR1 SGHVS, CDR2 FNYEAQ. CDR3 amino acids: CASSRQGPQGYEQYF. CDR3 nucleotides: TGTGCCAGCAGCCGTCAAGGTCCCCAGGGCTACGAGCAGTACTTC.

This clonotype came up a few times. The chain uses TRBV12-3 or TRBV12-4 and TRBJ2-1, with D possibly being TRBD1 (6 bases). The CDR3 extends over 16 amino acids. V lost 5 bases, J lost 3 bases, and 17 bases lay in between. The CDR3 nucleotides are TGTGCCAGCAGTGCGCTCACAGGGTCTAGCTACAATGAGCAGTTCTTC. It specifies CASSALTGSSYNEQFF.

The chain carries TRBV12-3 or TRBV12-4 and TRBJ1-1; D is uncertain. Trimming cost V 1 base and J 6 bases, with 9 bases left between them. The CDR3 length is 13 residues. CDR3 protein: CASSLDEGSEAFF. The CDR3 coding sequence is TGTGCCAGCAGTTTAGACGAGGGCTCTGAAGCTTTCTTT.